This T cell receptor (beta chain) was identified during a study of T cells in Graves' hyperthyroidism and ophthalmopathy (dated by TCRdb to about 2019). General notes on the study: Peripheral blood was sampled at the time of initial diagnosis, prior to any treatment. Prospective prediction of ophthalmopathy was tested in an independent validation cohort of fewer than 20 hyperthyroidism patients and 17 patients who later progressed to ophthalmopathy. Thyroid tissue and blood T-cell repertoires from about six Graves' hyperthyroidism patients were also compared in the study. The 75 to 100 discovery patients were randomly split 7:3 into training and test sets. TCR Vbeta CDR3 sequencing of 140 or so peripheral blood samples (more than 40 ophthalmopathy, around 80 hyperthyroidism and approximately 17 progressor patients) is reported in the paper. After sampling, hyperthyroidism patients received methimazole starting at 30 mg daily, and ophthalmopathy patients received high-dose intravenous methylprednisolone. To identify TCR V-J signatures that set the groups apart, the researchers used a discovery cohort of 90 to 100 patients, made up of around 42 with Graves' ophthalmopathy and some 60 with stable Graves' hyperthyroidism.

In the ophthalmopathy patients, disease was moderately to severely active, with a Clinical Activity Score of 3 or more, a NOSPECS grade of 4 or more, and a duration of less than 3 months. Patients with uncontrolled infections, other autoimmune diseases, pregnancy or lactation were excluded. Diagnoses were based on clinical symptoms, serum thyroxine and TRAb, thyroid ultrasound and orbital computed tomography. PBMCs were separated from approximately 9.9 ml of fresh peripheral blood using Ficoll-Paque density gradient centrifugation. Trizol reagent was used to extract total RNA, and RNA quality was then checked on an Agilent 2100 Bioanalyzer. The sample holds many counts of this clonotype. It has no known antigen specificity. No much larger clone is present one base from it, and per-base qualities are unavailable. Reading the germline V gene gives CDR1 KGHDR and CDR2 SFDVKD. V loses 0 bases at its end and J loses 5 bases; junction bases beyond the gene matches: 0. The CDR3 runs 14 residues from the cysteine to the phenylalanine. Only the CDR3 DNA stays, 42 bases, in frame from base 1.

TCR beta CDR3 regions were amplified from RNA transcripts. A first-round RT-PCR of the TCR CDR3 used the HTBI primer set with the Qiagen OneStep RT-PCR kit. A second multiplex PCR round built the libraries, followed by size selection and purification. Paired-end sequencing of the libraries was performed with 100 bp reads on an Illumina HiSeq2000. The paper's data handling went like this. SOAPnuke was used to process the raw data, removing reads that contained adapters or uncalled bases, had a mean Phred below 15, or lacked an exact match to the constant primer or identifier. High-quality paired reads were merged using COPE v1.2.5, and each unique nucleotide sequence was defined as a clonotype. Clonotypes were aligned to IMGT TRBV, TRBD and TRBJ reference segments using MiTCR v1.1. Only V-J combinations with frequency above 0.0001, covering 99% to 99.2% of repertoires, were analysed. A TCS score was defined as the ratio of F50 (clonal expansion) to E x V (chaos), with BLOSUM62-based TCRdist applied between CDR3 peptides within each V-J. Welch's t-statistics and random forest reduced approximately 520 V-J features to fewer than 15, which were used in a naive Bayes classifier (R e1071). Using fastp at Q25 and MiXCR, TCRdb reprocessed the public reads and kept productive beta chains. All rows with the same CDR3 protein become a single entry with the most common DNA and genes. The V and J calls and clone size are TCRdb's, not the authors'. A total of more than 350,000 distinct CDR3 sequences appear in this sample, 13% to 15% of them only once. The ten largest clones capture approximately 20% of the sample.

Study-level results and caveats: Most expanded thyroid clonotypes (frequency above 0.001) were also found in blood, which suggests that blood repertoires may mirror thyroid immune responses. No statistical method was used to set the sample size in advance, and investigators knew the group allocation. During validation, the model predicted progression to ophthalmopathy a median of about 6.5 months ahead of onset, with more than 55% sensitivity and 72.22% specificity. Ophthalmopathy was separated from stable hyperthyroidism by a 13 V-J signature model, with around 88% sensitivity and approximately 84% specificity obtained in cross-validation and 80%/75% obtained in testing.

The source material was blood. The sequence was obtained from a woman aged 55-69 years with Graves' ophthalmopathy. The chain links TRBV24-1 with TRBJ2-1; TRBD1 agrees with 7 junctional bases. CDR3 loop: CATSDLDRDNEQFF. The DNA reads TGTGCCACCAGTGATTTGGACAGGGACAATGAGCAGTTCTTC.